What follows are 16 T cell receptor beta chains derived from one specimen sequenced in a study of Tregs in tolerant kidney transplant recipients. Libraries were prepared by immunoSEQ multiplex PCR; TCRdb keeps only in-frame clonotypes and omits some of them. This table holds fewer than 100,000 clones, roughly 93% found once. Sequencing was performed on CD4+ T cells from blood, taken before the transplant. The receptors derive from a human donor who received a combined kidney and bone marrow transplant.

V and J are TRBV6-1 and TRBJ2-1; D uncertain. CDR3 length equals 17 residues. The germline V gene has CDR1 MNHNS and CDR2 SASEGT. Deletions cut 2 bases from V and 5 bases from J, with 19 bases between. DNA for the CDR3: TGTGCCAGCAGTGAATTTGGCAGGTCAGTGGCACACAATGAGCAGTTCTTC. This gives the protein CASSEFGRSVAHNEQFF.

This chain uses TRBV27 with TRBJ1-5; TRBD1 matches 10 bases. Germline V lookup: CDR1 MNHEY, CDR2 SMNVEV (reference sequence). CDR3 size: 15 residues. V was clipped by 6 bases and J by 6 bases; unmatched bases: 8. CDR3 sequence: CASRAGTGVLQPQHF. CDR3 DNA: TGTGCCAGCAGGGCCGGGACAGGGGTTCTTCAGCCCCAGCATTTT.

The chain links TRBV7-8 to TRBJ2-1; D unresolved. V was cut by 6 bases and J by 9 bases, with 12 bases left in between. Germline V CDR1 and CDR2: SGHVS, FQNEAQ. This CDR3 has 12 amino acids. The DNA of the CDR3 is TGTGCCAGCAGAAAACCGGGTGGTGAGCAGTTCTTC. It encodes CASRKPGGEQFF. The full variable domain, completed using reference TRBV7-8 and TRBJ2-1, is GAGVSQSPRYKVAKRGQDVALRCDPISGHVSLFWYQQALGQGPEFLTYFQNEAQLDKSGLPSDRFFAERPEGSVSTLKIQRTQQEDSAVYLCASRKPGGEQFFGPGTRLTVL.

This clone was seen only once. The chain is built from TRBV7-2 and TRBJ2-7, with D possibly being TRBD1 (5 bases). Germline CDR1 reads SGHTA; CDR2 reads FQGNSA. There are 15 residues in the CDR3. The V end lost 2 bases, the J end lost 0 bases, and 11 bases lay between the germline ends. The CDR3 here is CASSLLPGISYEQYF. DNA for the CDR3: TGTGCCAGCAGCTTATTACCAGGGATCTCCTACGAGCAGTACTTC.

This rearrangement joins TRBV7-3 to TRBJ2-1, with 11 bases lining up with TRBD2. Trimming at V came to 1 base and at J to 4 bases, leaving 6 bases not matched to a gene. CDR3 length equals 17 residues. CDR1 is SGHTA, CDR2 FQGTGA, per germline. The CDR3 region is CASSLMASGRPYNEQFF. The CDR3 coding sequence is TGTGCCAGCAGCTTAATGGCTAGCGGGAGGCCTTACAATGAGCAGTTCTTC.

The chain is built from TRBV6-5 and TRBJ2-3; 7 nucleotides line up with TRBD2. This CDR3 has 15 residues. Germline CDR1 MNHEY, CDR2 SVGAGI. V dropped 5 bases and J dropped 1; count of bases not matched to a gene: 6. The CDR3 here is CASSPLAGGTDTQYF. The CDR3 DNA reads as TGTGCCAGCAGTCCCCTCGCGGGGGGCACAGATACGCAGTATTTT.

The V and J genes are TRBV5-4 and TRBJ2-1; the D gene is possibly TRBD2 (6 bases). CDR3 length: 14 residues. V gave up 2 bases and J gave up 5 bases, with 11 bases separating them. CDR1 and CDR2 from the germline V gene are SGHNT and YYREEE (reference sequence). CDR3 DNA: TGTGCCAGCAGCTTCGGACTACGGGACAATGAGCAGTTCTTC. As protein: CASSFGLRDNEQFF. Using reference TRBV5-4 and TRBJ2-1 for the parts outside the CDR3, the full variable domain is ETGVTQSPTHLIKTRGQQVTLRCSSQSGHNTVSWYQQALGQGPQFIFQYYREEENGRGNFPPRFSGLQFPNYSSELNVNALELDDSALYLCASSFGLRDNEQFFGPGTRLTVL.

The rearrangement joins TRBV6-6 to TRBJ1-1, with TRBD1 matching over 7 bases. Unmatched junction bases numbered 9, after V lost 6 bases and J lost 5 bases. This CDR3 spans 14 amino acids. Germline V gives CDR1 MNHNY, CDR2 SVGAGI (reference sequence). The CDR3 here is CASSRGGGNTEAFF. Written as DNA, the CDR3 is TGTGCCAGCAGCCGAGGGGGCGGAAATACTGAAGCTTTCTTT.

The chain joins TRBV20-1 to TRBJ2-7; 8 bases align to TRBD2. This CDR3 contains 11 residues. Germline CDR1 is DFQATT and CDR2 is SNEGSKA (reference sequence). CDR3 sequence reads: CSGRETYEQYF. DNA for the CDR3: TGCAGCGGGAGGGAAACCTACGAGCAGTACTTC.

The chain employs TRBV29-1 and TRBJ2-3; D unresolved. The CDR3 runs 12 residues. Trimming pared 4 bases from V and 10 bases from J, leaving 15 bases between. Germline values: CDR1 SQVTM, CDR2 ANQGSEA. The CDR3 DNA sequence: TGCAGCGTTGTCCACCTGGCTTTGTCGCAGTATTTT. As protein: CSVVHLALSQYF.

The chain links TRBV7-9 to TRBJ2-2, with D maybe TRBD2 (5 bases). Germline CDR1 and CDR2: SEHNR and FQNEAQ (reference sequence). Trimming cost V 2 bases and J 1 base, with 17 bases left between them. CDR3 length equals 18 residues. The CDR3 DNA is TGTGCCAGCAGCTTATACCCCCGGGAACCTCAGAACACCGGGGAGCTGTTTTTT. It is translated as CASSLYPREPQNTGELFF.

The table lists this clone with a few counts. V gene TRBV4-1 combines with J gene TRBJ1-3; possibly TRBD1 for D (5 bases). The V gene's germline CDR1 is MGHRA and CDR2 YSYEKL. This CDR3 is 15 amino acids long. The V and J ends lost 4 bases and 3 bases respectively, with 13 bases between them. CDR3 in amino acids: CASSRSRVGGNTIYF. The CDR3 DNA follows: TGCGCCAGCAGCCGCAGCAGGGTCGGTGGAAACACCATATATTTT.

The chain uses TRBV30 and TRBJ2-1; no reliable D call. CDR1 GTSNPN and CDR2 SVGIG come from the germline V gene (reference sequence). V was pared by 4 bases and J by 0 bases, with 16 bases between. This CDR3 is 16 amino acids long. As DNA, the CDR3 is TGTGCCTGGACAATTCCGGCAGCGAGCTCCTACAATGAGCAGTTCTTC. As protein: CAWTIPAASSYNEQFF.

The chain employs TRBV6-1 and TRBJ1-2; D not resolved. V lost 0 bases and J 4 bases, leaving 9 bases between the germline ends. The CDR3 totals 14 residues. Germline loops: CDR1 MNHNS, CDR2 SASEGT. CDR3: CASSEATRVYGYTF. The CDR3 nucleotides are TGTGCCAGCAGTGAAGCAACGAGGGTCTATGGCTACACCTTC.

V usage is TRBV29-1 and J usage is TRBJ2-7; possibly TRBD2 for D (6 bases). Trimming left V 7 bases short and J 3 bases short, with 22 bases between. Germline values: CDR1 SQVTM, CDR2 ANQGSEA. The CDR3 contains 15 residues. The CDR3 spells CSGRAGEGAFYEQYF. Here the CDR3 DNA reads TGCAGCGGGAGGGCAGGTGAAGGGGCTTTCTACGAGCAGTACTTC.

The chain joins TRBV7-3 to TRBJ2-2, with TRBD2 identical over 7 bases. The CDR3 is 17 residues long. CDR1 is SGHTA and CDR2 is FQGTGA in the germline V gene. V shed 4 bases and J 5 bases; nucleotides not matched to a gene: 13. The CDR3 nucleotides read TGTGCCAGCAGCTCCCACTTGGCGGGAGTCGGAACCGGGGAGCTGTTTTTT. Amino acids: CASSSHLAGVGTGELFF.